Below are 23 T cell receptor beta chains sequenced from a single sample in a study of cytomegalovirus exposure and HLA in healthy donors. Amplification used 60 Vbeta primers and 13 Jbeta primers. Sequencing was performed with immunoSEQ multiplex PCR; in TCRdb, only in-frame clones are kept and a portion is missing. The sample includes over 150,000 clones, 70% to 85% of them seen just once. The sample consisted of PBMCs. The receptors come from a woman aged 55-69 years in good health and CMV-seropositive.

The chain employs TRBV5-1 and TRBJ1-4, with 8 bases that match TRBD1. V dropped 1 base and J dropped 3; count of bases not matched to a gene: 2. Germline CDR1 is SGHRS and CDR2 is YFSETQ. This CDR3 region has 15 residues. The CDR3 region is CASSLQGAANEKLFF. The CDR3 DNA reads as TGCGCCAGCAGCTTGCAGGGGGCGGCTAATGAAAAACTGTTTTTT.

This rearrangement joins TRBV5-8 to TRBJ2-1; TRBD2 matches at 7 bases. Germline V gives CDR1 SGHTS, CDR2 YDEGEE. This CDR3 is built from 13 residues. Losses at the gene ends were 3 bases for V and 7 bases for J; bases not matched to a gene: 4. DNA for the CDR3: TGTGCCAGCAGCTCCCTGGGGGGGAATGAGCAGTTCTTC. This encodes CASSSLGGNEQFF.

V usage is TRBV7-2 and J usage is TRBJ2-7; 14 nucleotides line up with TRBD2. V shed 5 bases and J 3 bases; nucleotides not matched to a gene: 9. Germline CDR1 and CDR2: SGHTA and FQGNSA. The CDR3 totals 17 residues. The CDR3 here is CASSPGTSGGGFYEQYF. CDR3 in DNA: TGTGCCAGCAGCCCTGGGACTAGCGGGGGCGGTTTCTACGAGCAGTACTTC.

The J gene is TRBJ1-5, the V gene TRBV19, with 7 bases that match TRBD1. The CDR3 runs 12 residues. Germline CDR1 and CDR2: LNHDA and SQIVND (reference sequence). J lost 4 bases, V lost 9 bases, and 3 bases had no gene match. The CDR3: CASETGNQPQHF. For the CDR3, the DNA is TGTGCCAGCGAGACAGGGAATCAGCCCCAGCATTTT.

The rearrangement uses TRBV6-6 and TRBJ2-1; 7 bases map to TRBD1. The germline CDR1 and CDR2 sequences are MNHNY and SVGAGI (reference sequence). Trimming at V came to 5 bases and at J to 2 bases, leaving 6 bases not matched to a gene. This CDR3 is built from 15 residues. CDR3 sequence (DNA): TGTGCCAGCAGTCCCCCGGGACAGACCTACAATGAGCAGTTCTTC. Translating it yields CASSPPGQTYNEQFF.

The genes are TRBV4-1 and TRBJ2-7; 7 bases match TRBD1. CDR3 length equals 14 residues. CDR1 and CDR2 (germline): MGHRA, YSYEKL. The junction had 13 bases not matched to a gene; V was cut back by 4 bases and J by 10 bases. CDR3 amino acids: CASSRMTRDSRQYF. For the CDR3, the DNA is TGCGCCAGCAGCCGAATGACCCGGGACAGTCGACAGTACTTC.

The chain has TRBV6-5 and TRBJ2-5, with a tentative D call TRBD1 (5 bases). The J call may be faulty, since TRBJ2-7 better matches the DNA end. In germline, CDR1 is MNHEY, CDR2 SVGAGI. CDR3 length: 16 amino acids. The CDR3 loop is CASSYSRVSSSYEQYF. In nucleotides, the CDR3 is TGTGCCAGCAGTTACTCCAGGGTCTCCAGCTCCTACGAGCAGTACTTC.

This rearrangement joins TRBV7-3 to TRBJ2-3; 11 nucleotides align to TRBD2. V was clipped by 4 bases and J by 7 bases; unmatched bases: 4. Germline values: CDR1 SGHTA, CDR2 FQGTGA. CDR3 size: 14 residues. The CDR3 reads CASSSGLAGNTQYF. In DNA form, the CDR3 reads TGTGCCAGCAGCTCAGGACTAGCGGGCAATACGCAGTATTTT.

V is TRBV6-5 and J is TRBJ1-1; D is unresolved. The V gene's germline CDR1 is MNHEY and CDR2 SVGAGI. The CDR3 extends over 13 amino acids. V gave up 3 bases and J gave up 4 bases, with 9 bases separating them. CDR3: CASSYRETTEAFF. The CDR3 DNA reads TGTGCCAGCAGTTATAGGGAGACCACTGAAGCTTTCTTT.

As DNA, the CDR3 is TGTGCCAGCAGTTTAGGGGCGTTTGGCAATCAGCCCCAGCATTTT. Protein product: CASSLGAFGNQPQHF. This chain uses TRBV27 with TRBJ1-5, with D perhaps matching TRBD1 (5 bases). Per germline, CDR1 MNHEY and CDR2 SMNVEV (reference sequence). Trimming removed 2 bases from V and 2 bases from J, with 10 bases in between. This CDR3 spans 15 amino acids.

This clone was seen only a few times. The gene calls are TRBV19 and TRBJ2-5; TRBD2 matches 11 bases. Trimming removed 3 bases from V and 4 bases from J; junction bases left unmatched: 4. There are 15 residues in the CDR3. Per germline, CDR1 LNHDA and CDR2 SQIVND (reference sequence). The CDR3 loop is CASSMSLAGGETQYF. The CDR3, as DNA: TGTGCCAGTAGTATGAGTCTAGCGGGGGGAGAGACCCAGTACTTC.

The rearrangement links TRBV27 to TRBJ1-3; 8 bases line up with TRBD1. CDR1 and CDR2 from the germline V gene are MNHEY and SMNVEV (reference sequence). This CDR3 spans 18 amino acids. V lost 5 bases and J lost 3; bases outside the gene matches: 15. The CDR3 is CASSQRSLQGASGNTIYF. Written as DNA, the CDR3 is TGTGCCAGCAGTCAACGTTCCCTGCAGGGGGCAAGTGGAAACACCATATATTTT.

This chain connects TRBV4-1 to TRBJ1-5, with D unclear. The ends were cut back, 0 bases at V and 5 bases at J, with 5 bases in the middle. The CDR3 sequence is 13 residues long. Germline lookup yields CDR1 MGHRA and CDR2 YSYEKL. CDR3 DNA: TGCGCCAGCAGCCAAGAATCGGATCAGCCCCAGCATTTT. It is translated as CASSQESDQPQHF.

This chain joins TRBV5-5 and TRBJ2-7, with D perhaps matching TRBD2 (5 bases). This CDR3 contains 12 residues. Looked up from germline, CDR1 is SGHKS and CDR2 is YYEKEE (reference sequence). V shed 0 bases and J shed 5 bases, with 6 bases lying between them. The CDR3 DNA reads TGTGCCAGCAGCTTGGGCGGGCACGAGCAGTACTTC. The encoded protein is CASSLGGHEQYF.

The chain carries TRBV6-5 and TRBJ2-1, with 9 nucleotides matching TRBD1. The length of the CDR3 is 14 residues. Germline V gene lookup returns CDR1 MNHEY and CDR2 SVGAGI. The V segment lost 6 bases and the J segment 3 bases; nucleotides outside the gene matches: 3. Here the CDR3 DNA reads TGTGCCAGCAGCTTGACAGGGGGCTACAATGAGCAGTTCTTC. Translation gives CASSLTGGYNEQFF.

The genes are TRBV29-1 and TRBJ2-7, with D unresolved. CDR3 size: 14 residues. Germline CDR1 is SQVTM and CDR2 is ANQGSEA. The V and J ends lost 3 bases and 0 bases respectively, with 12 bases between them. In nucleotides, the CDR3 is TGCAGCGTTGATATCCCTGAGAGCTCCTACGAGCAGTACTTC. It translates to CSVDIPESSYEQYF.

This chain links TRBV5-1 with TRBJ2-6; the D is unclear. V lost 1 base to trimming and J lost 3 bases, with 14 bases between them. There are 17 residues in the CDR3. Germline V gives CDR1 SGHRS, CDR2 YFSETQ. CDR3 residues: CASSLLTSDDGANVLTF. Written as DNA, the CDR3 is TGCGCCAGCAGCTTGCTCACCTCAGATGATGGGGCCAACGTCCTGACTTTC.

The rearrangement joins TRBV28 to TRBJ1-3; the D gene is possibly TRBD1 (6 bases). Looked up from germline, CDR1 is MDHEN and CDR2 is SYDVKM. CDR3 length: 16 amino acids. The V and J ends lost 7 bases and 2 bases respectively, with 18 bases between them. The CDR3 spells CASTSLGGGTGNTIYF. The CDR3 nucleotides read TGTGCCAGCACCTCCCTAGGGGGGGGGACTGGAAACACCATATATTTT.

V and J are TRBV7-3 and TRBJ2-2; 12 bases match TRBD2. With 5 bases clipped from V and 4 bases from J, the junction kept 11 bases outside the gene matches. The CDR3 covers 18 residues. The germline V gene has CDR1 SGHTA and CDR2 FQGTGA. The CDR3 reads CASSPRLAGAPGTGELFF. In nucleotides, the CDR3 is TGTGCCAGCAGCCCGCGACTAGCGGGAGCCCCAGGCACCGGGGAGCTGTTTTTT.

The V gene is TRBV27, the J gene TRBJ2-7; 10 positions agree with TRBD1. Losses at the gene ends were 5 bases for V and 5 bases for J; bases not matched to a gene: 6. Per germline, CDR1 MNHEY and CDR2 SMNVEV (reference sequence). This CDR3 contains 14 residues. The CDR3: CASSPGTGVDEQYF. The CDR3 DNA sequence: TGTGCCAGCAGTCCCGGGACAGGGGTGGACGAGCAGTACTTC.

The CDR3 sequence: CASSQDQDSYGYTF. CDR3 in DNA: TGCGCCAGCAGCCAAGATCAGGACAGCTATGGCTACACCTTC. The rearrangement links TRBV4-1 to TRBJ1-2, with D perhaps TRBD1 (6 bases). This CDR3 region has 14 residues. Trimming shortened V by 0 bases and J by 4 bases, and 9 bases separated the two germline ends. Germline CDR1 is MGHRA and CDR2 is YSYEKL.

This rearrangement joins TRBV2 to TRBJ2-7; D might be TRBD1 (6 bases). V was pared by 6 bases and J by 2 bases, with 20 bases between. The length of the CDR3 is 16 residues. Germline CDR1 SNHLY, CDR2 FYNNEI. This CDR3 reads CASRGILTGKPYEQYF. The CDR3 coding sequence is TGTGCCAGCAGGGGGATATTGACAGGTAAACCCTACGAGCAGTACTTC. Complete variable domain (other parts from reference TRBV2 and TRBJ2-7): EPEVTQTPSHQVTQMGQEVILRCVPISNHLYFYWYRQILGQKVEFLVSFYNNEISEKSEIFDDQFSVERPDGSNFTLKIRSTKLEDSAMYFCASRGILTGKPYEQYFGPGTRLTVT.

The chain couples TRBV11-2 to TRBJ2-5, with a possible D match to TRBD1 (5 bases). CDR1 SGHAT and CDR2 FQNNGV come from the germline V gene. V lost 2 bases and J 5 bases, leaving 12 bases between the germline ends. The CDR3 loop spans 14 amino acids. The CDR3 is CASSLPGRVETQYF. Here the CDR3 DNA reads TGTGCCAGCAGCTTACCCGGCAGGGTGGAGACCCAGTACTTC.